This T cell receptor (beta chain) was captured in a study of cytomegalovirus exposure and HLA in healthy donors. Across the whole study: From donors who were HLA-typed, an early data release held 75 million to 85 million unique TCRs.

Donors were ostensibly healthy at sampling, although undocumented immune exposures were probable. PCR was performed using 60 Vbeta and 13 Jbeta primers. Produced via immunoSEQ multiplex PCR; TCRdb's table is partial and in-frame only. The sample table includes around 210,000 clones. V lost 3 bases and J 1 base, leaving 7 bases between the germline ends. Germline V CDR1 and CDR2: SGHNT, YYREEE (reference sequence). The CDR3 is made up of 13 amino acids. As for this clone: Different DNA sequences within this sample yield the same CDR3.

This sequence originates from a woman in her 30s in good health and CMV-seropositive. V and J are TRBV5-4 and TRBJ1-1, with D possibly TRBD1 on 6 matching bases. Source material: PBMCs. The CDR3 bases are TGTGCCAGCAGCTCGACAGGGAACACTGAAGCTTTCTTT. This gives the protein CASSSTGNTEAFF.